This is a list of T cell receptor beta chains from one sample in a study of CD8 T cells in Susac syndrome. TCRdb reanalysed the immunoSEQ multiplex PCR reads using MiXCR and keeps one entry per CDR3 protein. This table holds about 130,000 distinct CDR3 sequences, approximately 96% found once. The sequenced sample was CD4+ T cells from PBMCs. The receptor source for this set is a human donor in good health. Each CDR3 is given with its conserved first and last residue. A D gene is named only where the DNA matches it firmly. Clone size is given for some rows only: seen once, a few or many times, or a class if the clone is expanded.

DNA,CDR3,J,D,size,V
TGTGCCAGCAGCTTTGGTCTACCAGGCACTGAAGCTTTCTTT,CASSFGLPGTEAFF,TRBJ1-1,-,-,TRBV7-2
TGTGCCAGCACCCCAGGGGGACTAGCGGGAGGGCCTCACGAGCAGTACTTC,CASTPGGLAGGPHEQYF,TRBJ2-7,TRBD2,-,TRBV12-3/TRBV12-4
TGTGCCAGCAGTGGGTTACTGGGACAGGGCGATGGGCAGTTCTTC,CASSGLLGQGDGQFF,TRBJ2-1,TRBD1,-,TRBV2
TGTGCCAGCAGCGTCCCTAGCGGGAGTTCGTCCTACAATGAGCAGTTCTTC,CASSVPSGSSSYNEQFF,TRBJ2-1,TRBD2,-,TRBV5-4
TGTGCCGCCCACGCGGGGGAGTACAATGAGCAGTTCTTC,CAAHAGEYNEQFF,TRBJ2-1,TRBD2,-,TRBV7-9
TGTGCCAGCTCACCACCGGACCTGGGCACAGATACGCAGTATTTT,CASSPPDLGTDTQYF,TRBJ2-3,-,-,TRBV18
TGTGCCTGGAGTGTAGACGAGAATCAGCCCCAGCATTTT,CAWSVDENQPQHF,TRBJ1-5,-,-,TRBV30
TGTGCCAGCAGTCCAACCGGGACGTATAGCAATCAGCCCCAGCATTTT,CASSPTGTYSNQPQHF,TRBJ1-5,-,-,TRBV7-9
TGCAGCGTTGCTTGGGGGGGGGTGACCTACGAGCAGTACTTC,CSVAWGGVTYEQYF,TRBJ2-7,TRBD2,-,TRBV29-1
TGTGCCAGCAATGGAGGGTGGTTATACAATGAGCAGTTCTTC,CASNGGWLYNEQFF,TRBJ2-1,-,-,TRBV9
TGTGCCAGCAGCTCGGCCCGGGAAGGCCCAGGGGAGCAGTACTTC,CASSSAREGPGEQYF,TRBJ2-7,-,-,TRBV5-4
TGCGCCAGCACCCCGATAATCGATCAGCCCCAGCATTTT,CASTPIIDQPQHF,TRBJ1-5,-,-,TRBV5-1
TGTGCCAGCAGCTCCGGGGTAGCCAAAAACATTCAGTACTTC,CASSSGVAKNIQYF,TRBJ2-4,-,-,TRBV7-2
TGTGCCAGCAGGCAACGGGGACTAGCCGGAGGCTACAATGAGCAGTTCTTC,CASRQRGLAGGYNEQFF,TRBJ2-1,TRBD2,-,TRBV27
TGCGCCAGCAGCCTGAAAAGACAGGGGAACCCGTGGCAAGAGACCCAGTACTTC,CASSLKRQGNPWQETQYF,TRBJ2-5,TRBD1,once,TRBV5-1
TGTGCCAGCAGCTTAGCGGCAGAACAAGAGACCCAGTACTTC,CASSLAAEQETQYF,TRBJ2-5,-,-,TRBV7-9
TGTGCCAGCAGCTTAGCTAGCACAGATACGCAGTATTTT,CASSLASTDTQYF,TRBJ2-3,-,few,TRBV7-2
TGCAGTGCTCGGACTCACCCCTATGGCTACACCTTC,CSARTHPYGYTF,TRBJ1-2,-,-,TRBV20-1
TGCGCCAGCAGCGTTGTAGCGGGAGGAATGTACGAGCAGTACTTC,CASSVVAGGMYEQYF,TRBJ2-7,TRBD2,-,TRBV5-1
TGTGCCAGCAGCTTAGGGGTGTCCGCGCCCCAGGAGCCCCAGCATTTT,CASSLGVSAPQEPQHF,TRBJ1-5,-,-,TRBV7-2
TGTGCCAGCAGCTTAGGAATGGGCTGGGGACAGACTGATGGCTACACCTTC,CASSLGMGWGQTDGYTF,TRBJ1-2,TRBD1,-,TRBV7-9
TGTGCCAGCTCTCCTGGGACCAGGCGTGAAAAACTGTTTTTT,CASSPGTRREKLFF,TRBJ1-4,-,-,TRBV18
TGTGCCAGCTCACTGACGTTTGGGACAGGGGAAGGCTACACCTTC,CASSLTFGTGEGYTF,TRBJ1-2,TRBD1,once,TRBV18
TGTGCCTGGAGTGTCACTTTCTCTGGAAACACCATATATTTT,CAWSVTFSGNTIYF,TRBJ1-3,-,-,TRBV30
TGCGCCAGCAGCCCGAGACCAGCGGGAGGGGAAGATACGCAGTATTTT,CASSPRPAGGEDTQYF,TRBJ2-3,TRBD2,-,TRBV5-1
TGTGCCAGCAGCTCCCTATACCCGGGACAGTCCTACGAGCAGTACTTC,CASSSLYPGQSYEQYF,TRBJ2-7,TRBD1,-,TRBV13
TGTGCCAGCAGCGTAGGGGGGACAGCTGAAAACACCATATATTTT,CASSVGGTAENTIYF,TRBJ1-3,TRBD1,-,TRBV9
TGTGCCAGCAGTGAGGCACCCGGAGGGGATCAGCCCCAGCATTTT,CASSEAPGGDQPQHF,TRBJ1-5,-,-,TRBV2
TGTGCCAGCAGTTACGGACAGGCCCAAGAGACCCAGTACTTC,CASSYGQAQETQYF,TRBJ2-5,TRBD1,-,TRBV6-6
TGCAGTGCTGGGGACACATACAATGAGCAGTTCTTC,CSAGDTYNEQFF,TRBJ2-1,-,-,TRBV20-1
TGCAGCGTTGTGGGGCAGGGGCTACTCAACACCGGGGAGCTGTTTTTT,CSVVGQGLLNTGELFF,TRBJ2-2,-,-,TRBV29-1
TGTGCCAGCAGTTCCGAGTATGGCTACACCTTC,CASSSEYGYTF,TRBJ1-2,-,-,TRBV12-3/TRBV12-4
TGCGCCAGCAGCGTGGACAGGTCCCTCGGAAACACCATATATTTT,CASSVDRSLGNTIYF,TRBJ1-3,TRBD1,-,TRBV5-1
TGTGCCAGCAGTGCACAAAGCTCCTACGAGCAGTACTTC,CASSAQSSYEQYF,TRBJ2-7,-,-,TRBV2
TGCGCCAGCAGCTTGGGACAGGGGGCGCCGGGGGAGCAGTACTTC,CASSLGQGAPGEQYF,TRBJ2-7,TRBD1,-,TRBV5-1
TGTGCCAGCAGCCTAAGACAGGGGCCGAACATTCAGTACTTC,CASSLRQGPNIQYF,TRBJ2-4,TRBD1,-,TRBV7-9
TGTGCCAGCAGAACCGGGACAGGGGTTCGGACCCAGTACTTC,CASRTGTGVRTQYF,TRBJ2-5,TRBD1,once,TRBV6-5
TGCAGCGTAGAGAACAGGTCGAACACTGAAGCTTTCTTT,CSVENRSNTEAFF,TRBJ1-1,-,-,TRBV29-1
TGTGCCAGCAGTGGGACAGTAGATACGCAGTATTTT,CASSGTVDTQYF,TRBJ2-3,-,-,TRBV2
TGTGCCAGCAGTCGACAGAGGACTACTAGCACAGATACGCAGTATTTT,CASSRQRTTSTDTQYF,TRBJ2-3,-,-,TRBV6-5
TGTGCCAGCAGTAGTTACGGGTTCGACAGACATGAGCAGTACTTC,CASSSYGFDRHEQYF,TRBJ2-7,-,-,TRBV6-2/TRBV6-3
TGTGCCAGCAGACCGACCGGGACTAGCGGCTACGAGCAGTACTTC,CASRPTGTSGYEQYF,TRBJ2-7,TRBD2,once,TRBV12-3/TRBV12-4
TGTGCCAGCAGCTTAACGGGAGAGCCCTACAAGGAGCAGTTCTTC,CASSLTGEPYKEQFF,TRBJ2-1,-,-,TRBV7-2
TGCGCCAGCAGCCCTAGGGGCGGGAACACTGAAGCTTTCTTT,CASSPRGGNTEAFF,TRBJ1-1,-,-,TRBV5-1
TGTGCCGTCGCAGGTAACACTGAAGCTTTCTTT,CAVAGNTEAFF,TRBJ1-1,-,-,TRBV10-3
TGTGCCAGCAGCTTTCAAGATACGCAGTATTTT,CASSFQDTQYF,TRBJ2-3,-,-,TRBV11-2
TGTGCCAGCAGCCCCTTCGACAGGTTGGACACTGAAGCTTTCTTT,CASSPFDRLDTEAFF,TRBJ1-1,-,-,TRBV3-1
TGTGCCAGCAGACTAGGAGCTAGCACAGATACGCAGTATTTT,CASRLGASTDTQYF,TRBJ2-3,-,-,TRBV6-4
TGCGCCAGCAGCGAAATAGCGGGAAGTCGAAATGAGCAGTTCTTC,CASSEIAGSRNEQFF,TRBJ2-1,TRBD2,-,TRBV5-1
TGTGCCGCAAGGGGGACAGGGAAGGACGAGCAGTACTTC,CAARGTGKDEQYF,TRBJ2-7,TRBD1,few,TRBV10-3
TGTGCCAGCCACGGGGGGGGGCTTGGGCAGTATTTT,CASHGGGLGQYF,TRBJ2-3,TRBD2,-,TRBV6-6
TGTGCCAGCAGCTTGTTTCCAGCGGGAGGGCGACAAGAGACCCAGTACTTC,CASSLFPAGGRQETQYF,TRBJ2-5,TRBD2,-,TRBV7-2
TGTGCCAGCAGCCAAGATCGGGAAAGGGGGCTAATATCCAAAAACATTCAGTACTTC,CASSQDRERGLISKNIQYF,TRBJ2-4,TRBD1,-,TRBV3-1
TGCAGCGTTGAAGATCTTGAAGGAACTGAAGCTTTCTTT,CSVEDLEGTEAFF,TRBJ1-1,-,few,TRBV29-1
TGCAGTGCCACCTCTACTCTCACAGATACGCAGTATTTT,CSATSTLTDTQYF,TRBJ2-3,-,-,TRBV20-1
TGTGCCAGCAGCTTGGCCAAGGCCTCTGCGACAGTGATCTCCTACGAGCAGTACTTC,CASSLAKASATVISYEQYF,TRBJ2-7,-,-,TRBV5-4
TGTGCCAGCTCCCCCGACAGAGGACTCCAAGAGACCCAGTACTTC,CASSPDRGLQETQYF,TRBJ2-5,-,few,TRBV18
TGCAGTGCTAGAGATCAATCTAACTATGGCTACACCTTC,CSARDQSNYGYTF,TRBJ1-2,-,-,TRBV20-1